One and the same sample provided the 26 T cell receptor beta chains below, sequenced in a study of blood T cells in healthy people across ages. A sample-barcoded 5' primer and a J-beta primer mix were used in a second PCR of roughly 7 to 12 cycles. TCRdb re-called the 5' RACE reads through MiXCR, storing one row per CDR3 protein. Among about 760,000 distinct CDR3 sequences listed, approximately 60% were seen once. Sequenced: blood. The source is a man aged 35 to 55 in good health.

The chain uses TRBV28 and TRBJ1-4; TRBD1 aligns across 10 bases. The germline V gene encodes CDR1 MDHEN and CDR2 SYDVKM. The CDR3 contains 18 residues. The V and J ends lost 10 bases and 0 bases, in that order; junction bases with no gene match: 14. CDR3 loop: CAIPLRDRGLPTNEKLFF. The CDR3, as DNA: TGTGCCATCCCTCTCCGGGACAGGGGTCTACCAACTAATGAAAAACTGTTTTTT.

The genes are TRBV6-1 and TRBJ2-4; 7 bases line up with TRBD1. The J call may be wrong; the DNA end is better matched by TRBJ2-7. CDR1 MNHNS and CDR2 SASEGT come from the germline V gene. This CDR3 has 14 residues. The CDR3 region has the DNA TGTGCCAGCAGTGAAAGAGGGGGCCCCTACGAGCAGTACTTC. Translating gives CASSERGGPYEQYF.

In its sample, this clonotype was seen a few times. The genes are TRBV5-1 and TRBJ1-1; D unresolved. Trimming stripped 0 bases from V and 0 bases from J, with 18 bases between. Germline loops: CDR1 SGHRS, CDR2 YFSETQ. This CDR3 contains 18 residues. CDR3 sequence: CASSLDRGQSGMNTEAFF. CDR3 coding DNA: TGCGCCAGCAGCTTGGACCGGGGTCAGAGTGGGATGAACACTGAAGCTTTCTTT.

The genes are TRBV4-2 and TRBJ2-4, with 11 bases matching TRBD1. The J call is uncertain, as TRBJ2-7 better fits the DNA end. The length of the CDR3 is 15 residues. The germline V gene encodes CDR1 LGHNA and CDR2 YNFKEQ. The CDR3 protein is CASSRGQGEGDEQYF. The CDR3 DNA follows: TGTGCCAGCAGCCGGGGACAGGGGGAAGGGGACGAGCAGTACTTC.

J is TRBJ2-7 and V is TRBV7-2; D unresolved. Near its end, the DNA agrees better with TRBJ2-5, so the J call may be wrong. This CDR3 is built from 14 residues. Germline-derived CDR1 and CDR2 are SGHTA and FQGNSA. The CDR3 DNA follows: TGTGCCAGCAACTTCGGACCCCTCCCAGAGACCCAGTACTTC. Its translation is CASNFGPLPETQYF.

This clonotype has only one observation. The rearrangement joins TRBV7-2 to TRBJ2-7, with TRBD2 matching over 8 bases. The better agreement between TRBJ2-5 and the DNA end casts doubt on the J call. The CDR3 has 16 residues. Germline V CDR1 and CDR2: SGHTA, FQGNSA. CDR3 nucleotide sequence: TGTGCCAGCAGCTTAGGTGCGGGGGGCGTGATGGAGACCCAGTACTTC. This encodes CASSLGAGGVMETQYF.

The genes are TRBV4-3 and TRBJ2-3, with 8 positions matching TRBD2. The V gene's germline CDR1 is LGHNA and CDR2 YSLEER. The V segment lost 0 bases and the J segment 5 bases; nucleotides outside the gene matches: 7. CDR3 length: 16 residues. CDR3 nucleotides: TGCGCCAGCAGCCAAGATCTCTCAGCGGGGGAAGATACGCAGTATTTT. Translating it yields CASSQDLSAGEDTQYF.

The chain joins TRBV20-1 to TRBJ2-7, with 10 bases that match TRBD2. Trimming at V came to 8 bases and at J to 7 bases, leaving 11 bases not matched to a gene. The CDR3 loop spans 13 amino acids. The germline CDR1 and CDR2 sequences are DFQATT and SNEGSKA (reference sequence). DNA for the CDR3: TGCAGTTCGCCCAGCGGGAGGGCAGGGGAGCAGTACTTC. Translation: CSSPSGRAGEQYF.

The sample holds a few counts of this clonotype. In DNA form, the CDR3 reads TGTGCCAGCAGTCCCCGGGACAGGCCTGACAATGAGCAGTTCTTC. This codes for CASSPRDRPDNEQFF. The gene calls are TRBV28 and TRBJ2-1; the match to TRBD1 covers 8 bases. Unmatched junction bases numbered 8, after V lost 5 bases and J lost 5 bases. Germline V gives CDR1 MDHEN, CDR2 SYDVKM. The CDR3 is 15 residues long.

This clonotype appeared many times. This rearrangement joins TRBV5-1 to TRBJ2-5; no clear D gene. The CDR3 has 15 residues. Germline loops: CDR1 SGHRS, CDR2 YFSETQ. V shed 1 base and J shed 3 bases, with 13 bases lying between them. CDR3 in amino acids: CASSLLGRSEETQYF. As DNA, the CDR3 is TGCGCCAGCAGCTTGTTGGGCAGGTCCGAAGAGACCCAGTACTTC. Full variable domain (outside the CDR3, taken from reference TRBV5-1 and TRBJ2-5): KAGVTQTPRYLIKTRGQQVTLSCSPISGHRSVSWYQQTPGQGLQFLFEYFSETQRNKGNFPGRFSGRQFSNSRSEMNVSTLELGDSALYLCASSLLGRSEETQYFGPGTRLLVL.

The V call is TRBV29-1, the J call TRBJ2-1; perhaps TRBD2 as D (6 bases). Germline lookup yields CDR1 SQVTM and CDR2 ANQGSEA. Trimming removed 4 bases from V and 7 bases from J, with 14 bases in between. The CDR3 is 13 amino acids. CDR3 residues: CSVVRLGRNEQFF. DNA of the CDR3: TGCAGCGTTGTTCGCCTGGGGAGGAATGAGCAGTTCTTC.

This chain connects TRBV20-1 to TRBJ2-5; possible D gene TRBD1, 6 bases. The CDR3 is 14 residues long. Trimming shortened V by 6 bases and J by 3 bases, and 17 bases separated the two germline ends. CDR1 and CDR2 (germline): DFQATT, SNEGSKA (reference sequence). DNA of the CDR3: TGCAGTGCGCAACCGGGACAACTGAAAGAGACCCAGTACTTC. Protein: CSAQPGQLKETQYF.

This rearrangement joins TRBV5-1 to TRBJ1-1, with 7 bases matching TRBD1. V was clipped by 7 bases and J by 0 bases; unmatched bases: 6. Germline CDR1 SGHRS, CDR2 YFSETQ. CDR3 length equals 14 residues. This CDR3 reads CASHAGQMNTEAFF. CDR3 DNA: TGCGCCAGCCACGCGGGACAGATGAACACTGAAGCTTTCTTT.

V is TRBV11-3 and J is TRBJ2-1, with TRBD2 as a possible D gene (6 bases). This CDR3 is built from 16 residues. Between the trimmed V and J ends, which lost 2 bases and 10 bases, there was a span of 21 bases. CDR1 and CDR2 (germline): SGHNT, YENEEA. The CDR3 loop reads CASSLLASFTAGEQFF. In DNA, the CDR3 is TGTGCCAGCAGCTTATTGGCCTCATTTACAGCGGGCGAGCAGTTCTTC.

The chain joins TRBV21-1 to TRBJ2-3. TRBV21-1 is flagged as a pseudogene. This CDR3 spans 17 amino acids. The DNA of the CDR3 is TGTGCCAGCAGCAAAGGAGGCAGGCCACAGACCACAGATACGCAGTATTTT. Its protein is CASSKGGRPQTTDTQYF.

This clonotype was seen a few times. The V and J genes are TRBV25-1 and TRBJ2-5, with unresolved D. The tail of the sequence fits TRBJ2-7 better, so the J call may be wrong. The CDR3 covers 12 residues. Germline V gene sequence: CDR1 MGHDK, CDR2 SYGVNS. Here the CDR3 DNA reads TGTGCCAGCAGTGGATGGAACTACGAGCAGTACTTC. Protein product: CASSGWNYEQYF.

This chain links TRBV5-5 with TRBJ2-3; D not resolved. Germline loops: CDR1 SGHKS, CDR2 YYEKEE (reference sequence). CDR3 length: 16 residues. V was cut by 4 bases and J by 2 bases, with 17 bases left in between. The CDR3 is CASSVSELGFTDTQYF. As DNA, the CDR3 is TGTGCCAGCAGCGTTTCTGAATTGGGGTTCACAGATACGCAGTATTTT.

The chain recombines TRBV15 with TRBJ2-6; D call uncertain. V dropped 0 bases and J dropped 1 base, with 13 bases sitting between them. Looked up from germline, CDR1 is LNHNV and CDR2 is YYDKDF (reference sequence). The CDR3 consists of 18 residues. The CDR3 protein is CATSRDLRAASGANVLTF. CDR3 in DNA: TGTGCCACCAGCAGAGATCTTCGGGCGGCTTCTGGGGCCAACGTCCTGACTTTC.

The gene calls are TRBV6-5 and TRBJ2-5; no clear D. Trimming stripped 0 bases from V and 4 bases from J, with 12 bases between. This CDR3 has 15 residues. Germline assignment: CDR1 MNHEY and CDR2 SVGAGI. This CDR3 reads CASSYSGVVGETQYF. In nucleotides, the CDR3 is TGTGCCAGCAGTTACTCTGGGGTTGTGGGAGAGACCCAGTACTTC.

The chain couples TRBV7-6 to TRBJ2-5, with 14 bases that match TRBD2. The CDR3 spans 21 residues. Germline CDR1 is SGHVS and CDR2 is FNYEAQ. The V and J ends lost 0 bases and 4 bases, in that order; junction bases with no gene match: 16. The CDR3 DNA reads as TGTGCCAGCAGCTTAGCACCACCGGGGACTAGCGGGAGAGGTGTCGGAGAGACCCAGTACTTC. It specifies CASSLAPPGTSGRGVGETQYF.

The CDR3 sequence: CASSHTGLNTDTQYF. Here the CDR3 DNA reads TGTGCCAGCAGCCATACGGGACTGAACACAGATACGCAGTATTTT. The gene calls are TRBV3-1 and TRBJ2-3, with D maybe TRBD2 (6 bases). Germline V gene sequence: CDR1 LGHDT, CDR2 YNNKEL (reference sequence). V shed 3 bases and J shed 2 bases, with 12 bases lying between them. CDR3 length: 15 residues.

Comments on this clonotype: A read error may account for a junction end that differs from germline. V is TRBV7-2 and J is TRBJ2-5; D gene uncertain. CDR1 and CDR2 from the germline V gene are SGHTA and FQGNSA. This CDR3 comprises 14 residues. In DNA, the CDR3 is TGTGCCAACAGCTTAGCCGGGTCCCAAGAGACCCAGTACTTC. It specifies CANSLAGSQETQYF.

J is TRBJ1-2 and V is TRBV4-2; D is possibly TRBD1 (5 bases). Deletions cut 2 bases from V and 8 bases from J, with 15 bases between. There are 14 residues in the CDR3. Germline CDR1 and CDR2: LGHNA and YNFKEQ. CDR3 sequence: CASSQRAGREGYTF. In DNA, the CDR3 is TGTGCCAGCAGCCAACGCGCAGGGAGAGAGGGCTACACCTTC.

A few counts support this clonotype. The V call is TRBV6-5, the J call TRBJ2-3; the D gene is possibly TRBD2 (7 bases). There are 13 residues in the CDR3. Germline V gene data show CDR1 as MNHEY and CDR2 as SVGAGI. V lost 2 bases to trimming and J lost 6 bases, with 9 bases between them. The DNA for the CDR3 is TGTGCCAGCAGTTACCGGGGGGCCGATACGCAGTATTTT. Translation: CASSYRGADTQYF.

The chain links TRBV9 to TRBJ1-2, with 7 bases identical to TRBD1. The V segment lost 0 bases and the J segment 0 bases; nucleotides outside the gene matches: 5. Germline loops: CDR1 SGDLS, CDR2 YYNGEE. The length of the CDR3 is 16 residues. CDR3 sequence reads: CASSVDQDRPNYGYTF. CDR3 bases: TGTGCCAGCAGCGTAGATCAGGACAGGCCTAACTATGGCTACACCTTC.

This clonotype was detected ten times or more. This chain links TRBV6-4 with TRBJ2-3; 8 nucleotides line up with TRBD2. V dropped 3 bases and J dropped 0; count of bases not matched to a gene: 2. Looked up from germline, CDR1 is MRHNA and CDR2 is SNTAGT. This CDR3 is 15 amino acids long. Here the CDR3 reads CASSEASGSTDTQYF. The DNA of the CDR3 is TGTGCCAGCAGTGAGGCTAGCGGGAGCACAGATACGCAGTATTTT.